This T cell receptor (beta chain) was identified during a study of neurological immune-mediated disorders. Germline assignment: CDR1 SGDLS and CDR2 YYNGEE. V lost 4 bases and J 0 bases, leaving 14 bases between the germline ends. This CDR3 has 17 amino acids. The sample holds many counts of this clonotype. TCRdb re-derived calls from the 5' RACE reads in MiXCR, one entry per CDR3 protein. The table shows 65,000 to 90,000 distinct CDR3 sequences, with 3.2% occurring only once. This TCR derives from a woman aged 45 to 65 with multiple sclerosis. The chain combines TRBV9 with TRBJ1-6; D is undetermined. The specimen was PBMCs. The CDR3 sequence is CASSPDYGSSYNSPLHF. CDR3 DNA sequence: TGTGCCAGCAGCCCAGACTACGGGAGCTCCTATAATTCACCCCTCCACTTT. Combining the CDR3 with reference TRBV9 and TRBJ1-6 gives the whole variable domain DSGVTQTPKHLITATGQRVTLRCSPRSGDLSVYWYQQSLDQGLQFLIQYYNGEERAKGNILERFSAQQFPDLHSELNLSSLELGDSALYFCASSPDYGSSYNSPLHFGNGTRLTVT.